This TCR beta chain was found in a study of blood T cell repertoires in COVID-19. Overall study context: Acute and convalescent COVID-19 samples came from the United States, Italy and Spain.

Trimming at V came to 4 bases and at J to 1 base, leaving 3 bases not matched to a gene. The CDR3 totals 14 residues. Germline assignment: CDR1 SGHAT and CDR2 FQNNGV. TCRdb's table, derived via immunoSEQ multiplex PCR, lists solely in-frame clones and lacks some. This table has about 73,000 clones, roughly 80% appearing once. The receptor comes from a human donor in a cohort sampled during active COVID-19. The sequencing sample was made of peripheral blood. The chain recombines TRBV11-2 with TRBJ1-1; 7 nucleotides align to TRBD1. CDR3: CASSSGQRNTEAFF. DNA for the CDR3: TGTGCCAGCAGCTCGGGACAGAGGAACACTGAAGCTTTCTTT.